A selection of T cell receptor beta chains follows, all from one sample in a study of blood T cell repertoires in COVID-19. Clones were sequenced by immunoSEQ multiplex PCR, and TCRdb holds only the in-frame ones, with some missing. The table shows 140,000 or so clones, with about four fifths occurring only once. Sequenced sample: peripheral blood. These receptors were taken from a human donor in a cohort sampled during active COVID-19. Each CDR3 is given without its conserved first and last residue.

V	CDR3
TRBV9	ASSPAGDSSYEQY
TRBV10-3	AISESGRHRGEAF
TRBV2	ASSDSLAISTDTQY
TRBV19	ASSLTGTGNQPQH
TRBV28	ASSLVNRVEQY
TRBV6-2/TRBV6-3	ASSYASSQETQY
TRBV2	ASSSRGTSGSYEQY
TRBV4-2	ASSQGTGAYSPLH
TRBV6-5	ASSPSRVNYEQF
TRBV6-2/TRBV6-3	ASSYKLAASYEQY
TRBV6-4	ASPRGPHITDQPQH
TRBV19	ASSMSGRAHSSYNEQF
TRBV18	ASSPSGQGAYEQY
TRBV6-2/TRBV6-3	ASSYDAGEQY
TRBV7-8	ASSLSTVRNYGYT
TRBV7-2	ASSLGTGVLANTGELF
TRBV4-1	ASSQGILSSYNSPLH
TRBV28	ASSYGGEEQY
TRBV7-8	ASSPYPLAGGSTDTQY
TRBV29-1	SVDSRTRGTDTQY
TRBV7-5	VRSLAIRQGGCQPQH
TRBV15	ATSGRQGSSYNSPLH
TRBV14	ASSYGQGAYRTY
TRBV2	ASTDEGIRGSYEQY
TRBV19	ASSPAGAVHPIRNEQF
TRBV10-3	AISESYPGGPGYT
TRBV12-3/TRBV12-4	ASRPGGTYEQY
TRBV14	ASSQESYRTLNTEAF
TRBV6-5	ASRALSGSKDTQY
TRBV5-7	ASSLRLGASYGYT
TRBV28	ASKLFSGANVLT
TRBV10-2	ASSEYPDRGLNQPQH
TRBV6-5	ASSRLAENIQY
TRBV27	ASKLYQVGSYNEQF
TRBV6-5	ASEVQGANNQPQH
TRBV3-1/TRBV3-2	ASSLWTSGRNEQF
TRBV7-2	ASSPAGTSGSEQY
TRBV4-2	ASSIRLAGKNIQY
TRBV20-1	SASLAGDSYNEQF
TRBV4-3	ASSLHFSGRGGYEQY
TRBV18	ASSPGGGFGELF
TRBV25-1	ASSEPGQGSDTQY
TRBV7-2	ASSPGGKSSYNEQF
TRBV7-9	ASTTLTSGANVLT
TRBV12-3/TRBV12-4	ASGLAGSNEQY
TRBV15	ATSRDGQGAPYEQY
TRBV15	ATSRDLNAVSRQTYEQY
TRBV27	ASSTLRARVFGEKLF
TRBV7-6	ASSDPLDRAGTQY
TRBV4-1	ASSWTSGSYNEQF
TRBV2	ASSAFQGTSGRAGTQY
TRBV7-2	ASSRNSGNTIY
TRBV5-1	ASSPGRGSLNTEAF
TRBV3-1/TRBV3-2	ASSHTGTGNSPLH
TRBV9	ASSVADSFEQY
TRBV7-3	ASSPTVSGLGGGELF
TRBV12-3/TRBV12-4	ASTPGRSYEQY
TRBV19	ASSTLRGVTDTQY
TRBV6-2/TRBV6-3	ASSSGGVPSFYEQY
TRBV27	ASRRSGTNTGELF